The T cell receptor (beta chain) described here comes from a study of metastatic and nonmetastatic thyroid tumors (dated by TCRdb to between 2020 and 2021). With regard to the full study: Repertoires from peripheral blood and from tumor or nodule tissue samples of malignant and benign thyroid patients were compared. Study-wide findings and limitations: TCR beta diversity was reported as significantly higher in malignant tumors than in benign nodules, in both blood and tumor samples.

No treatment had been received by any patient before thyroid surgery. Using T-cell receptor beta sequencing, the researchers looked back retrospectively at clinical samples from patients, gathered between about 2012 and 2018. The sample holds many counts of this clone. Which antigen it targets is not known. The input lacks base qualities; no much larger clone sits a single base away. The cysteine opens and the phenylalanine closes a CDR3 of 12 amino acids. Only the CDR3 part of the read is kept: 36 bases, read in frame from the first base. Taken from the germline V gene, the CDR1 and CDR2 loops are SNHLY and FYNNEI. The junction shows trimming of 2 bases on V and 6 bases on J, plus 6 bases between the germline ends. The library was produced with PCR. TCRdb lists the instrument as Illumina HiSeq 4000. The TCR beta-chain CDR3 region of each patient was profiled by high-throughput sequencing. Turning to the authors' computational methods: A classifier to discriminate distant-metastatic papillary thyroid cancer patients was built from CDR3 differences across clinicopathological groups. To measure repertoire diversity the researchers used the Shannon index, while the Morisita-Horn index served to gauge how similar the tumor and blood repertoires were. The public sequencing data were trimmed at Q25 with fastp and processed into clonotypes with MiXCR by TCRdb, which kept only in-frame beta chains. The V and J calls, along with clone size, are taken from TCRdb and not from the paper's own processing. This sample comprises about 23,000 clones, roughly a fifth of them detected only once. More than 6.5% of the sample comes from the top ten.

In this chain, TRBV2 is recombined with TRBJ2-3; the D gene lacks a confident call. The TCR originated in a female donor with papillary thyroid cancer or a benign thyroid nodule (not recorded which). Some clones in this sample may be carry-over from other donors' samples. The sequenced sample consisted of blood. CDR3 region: CASSESRDTQYF. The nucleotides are TGTGCCAGCAGTGAAAGTCGGGATACGCAGTATTTT.